Presented here are 9 T cell receptor beta chains from one specimen sequenced in a study of blood T cell repertoires in COVID-19. The assay was immunoSEQ multiplex PCR, and TCRdb's table has in-frame clones only and misses some. Of fewer than 450,000 clones detected, more than 75% appear once; the ten largest clones hold roughly 1%. Sample: PBMCs or T cells enriched from blood (not recorded which). These receptors all come from a woman aged 25-40 years who had recovered from COVID-19.

This chain joins TRBV12-5 and TRBJ2-7; tentatively, D is TRBD1 (6 bases). The CDR3 runs to 15 residues. V lost 3 bases and J 2 bases, leaving 14 bases between the germline ends. Germline lookup yields CDR1 LGHNT and CDR2 FRNRAP. CDR3: CASGFTGKKTYEQYF. The DNA for the CDR3 is TGTGCTAGTGGTTTCACAGGGAAAAAGACCTACGAGCAGTACTTC.

The chain links TRBV9 to TRBJ2-6; possible D gene TRBD1, 5 bases. V gave up 3 bases and J gave up 0 bases, with 19 bases separating them. Germline lookup yields CDR1 SGDLS and CDR2 YYNGEE. The CDR3 loop spans 19 amino acids. The CDR3 region is CASSDPLTGPSSGANVLTF. In DNA, the CDR3 is TGTGCCAGCAGCGACCCACTAACAGGTCCAAGCTCTGGGGCCAACGTCCTGACTTTC.

In this sample, this clone turned up once. The chain carries TRBV28 and TRBJ1-2, with 9 bases lining up with TRBD1. V shed 2 bases and J 2 bases; nucleotides not matched to a gene: 6. The CDR3 covers 16 residues. The germline gives CDR1 MDHEN, CDR2 SYDVKM. CDR3 in DNA: TGTGCCAGCAGTTTAGTAACAGGGGGCCGCAACTATGGCTACACCTTC. This gives the protein CASSLVTGGRNYGYTF.

V usage is TRBV29-1 and J usage is TRBJ2-5; 12 bases fit TRBD2. Germline V gene data show CDR1 as SQVTM and CDR2 as ANQGSEA. The CDR3 spans 15 residues. Germline trimming cut 5 bases from V and 9 bases from J; bases unmatched to any gene: 13. For the CDR3, the DNA is TGCAGCGTTATCGGACTAGCGGGGCAAAAAGGGGCCCAGTACTTC. Translated: CSVIGLAGQKGAQYF.

Comments on this clone: The sample contains more than one DNA sequence encoding this CDR3. V gene TRBV15 combines with J gene TRBJ1-2; 10 bases fit TRBD1. There are 15 residues in the CDR3. The ends lost 1 base at V and 2 bases at J; junction bases unmatched: 1. Per germline, CDR1 LNHNV and CDR2 YYDKDF (reference sequence). CDR3 sequence reads: CATSRGGQGNYGYTF. CDR3 bases: TGTGCCACCAGCAGAGGGGGACAGGGGAACTATGGCTACACCTTC.

CDR3 in amino acids: CASSYHSAGDETQYF. In DNA, the CDR3 is TGTGCCAGCAGTTACCACTCCGCGGGGGACGAGACCCAGTACTTC. This chain links TRBV28 with TRBJ2-5; 7 nucleotides align to TRBD2. The CDR3 has 15 residues. The trim removed 4 bases at V and 5 bases at J, leaving 10 bases unmatched. CDR1 and CDR2 from the germline V gene are MDHEN and SYDVKM.

The chain carries TRBV28 and TRBJ2-5; D might be TRBD1 (6 bases). Trimming removed 3 bases from V and 3 bases from J, with 11 bases in between. The CDR3 extends over 14 amino acids. Germline V gene lookup returns CDR1 MDHEN and CDR2 SYDVKM. The CDR3 spells CASSLAGVEETQYF. CDR3 DNA: TGTGCCAGCAGTTTGGCAGGGGTGGAAGAGACCCAGTACTTC.

The chain recombines TRBV7-9 with TRBJ2-3, with a weak D call TRBD2 (7 bases). Trimming removed 5 bases at V and 0 bases at J, with 18 bases between. Looked up from germline, CDR1 is SEHNR and CDR2 is FQNEAQ (reference sequence). The CDR3 has 17 residues. Here the CDR3 reads CASSPHGGGSSTDTQYF. CDR3 coding DNA: TGTGCCAGCAGCCCCCATGGGGGGGGCTCTAGCACAGATACGCAGTATTTT.

The rearrangement links TRBV6-2 or TRBV6-3 to TRBJ1-5; the match to TRBD1 covers 10 bases. Germline CDR1 reads MNHEY; CDR2 reads SVGEGT. V trimming: 0 bases; J trimming: 6 bases; junction bases outside the gene matches: 8. This CDR3 has 17 amino acids. CDR3 sequence: CASSYSIWTGGIQPQHF. As DNA, the CDR3 is TGTGCCAGCAGTTACTCGATTTGGACAGGGGGGATTCAGCCCCAGCATTTT.